Shown below are 12 T cell receptor beta chains from a single sample sequenced in a study of T cell repertoires in aging, cancer and after chemotherapy. Peripheral blood genomic DNA, not sorted cells or RNA, was the template. A mixed TRB-A/B primer pool amplified rearranged TRB by multiplex touch-down PCR. One entry per CDR3 protein results from TCRdb running MiXCR on the multiplex PCR reads. The top ten clones hold about 2.1% of a sample with about 11,000 distinct CDR3 sequences, 24% of them seen once. What was sequenced was blood. The receptors derive from a human donor in good health.

There are a few counts of this clonotype. The genes are TRBV7-3 and TRBJ1-6; 9 positions agree with TRBD1. CDR1 SGHTA and CDR2 FQGTGA come from the germline V gene. The CDR3 contains 14 residues. V shed 6 bases and J 6 bases; nucleotides not matched to a gene: 3. As DNA, the CDR3 is TGTGCCAGCAGTCTGGACAGGGGTAATTCACCCCTCCACTTT. This gives the protein CASSLDRGNSPLHF. Using reference TRBV7-3 and TRBJ1-6 for the parts outside the CDR3, the full variable domain is GAGVSQTPSNKVTEKGKYVELRCDPISGHTALYWYRQSLGQGPEFLIYFQGTGAADDSGLPNDRFFAVRPEGSVSTLKIQRTERGDSAVYLCASSLDRGNSPLHFGNGTRLTVT.

CDR3 nucleotides: TGTGCCAGCAGTGAAGCGAGGGGTATGAACACTGAAGCTTTCTTT. It specifies CASSEARGMNTEAFF. This chain connects TRBV6-5 to TRBJ1-1; D perhaps matches TRBD1 (5 bases). The CDR3 sequence is 15 residues long. The germline gives CDR1 MNHEY, CDR2 SVGAGI. The V end lost 5 bases, the J end lost 0 bases, and 13 bases lay between the germline ends.

This clonotype is termed medium-sized. CDR3 amino acids: CSAAPGGAGELFF. The DNA for the CDR3 is TGCAGTGCTGCCCCCGGCGGGGCCGGGGAGCTGTTTTTT. The chain uses TRBV20-1 and TRBJ2-2; tentative D call: TRBD2 (6 bases). This CDR3 region has 13 residues. V lost 5 bases and J 6 bases, leaving 13 bases between the germline ends. Germline V lookup: CDR1 DFQATT, CDR2 SNEGSKA (reference sequence).

The sample holds a few counts of this clonotype. V gene TRBV20-1 combines with J gene TRBJ2-2; D gene uncertain. The CDR3 spans 15 residues. Germline-derived CDR1 and CDR2 are DFQATT and SNEGSKA (reference sequence). Trimming left V 3 bases short and J 8 bases short, with 19 bases between. CDR3 coding DNA: TGCAGTGCTAGGCCTTTGGCCCTCCCTTTGGGGGAGCTGTTTTTT. Amino acids: CSARPLALPLGELFF.

The chain is built from TRBV5-1 and TRBJ2-1, with TRBD2 matching 13 bases. The junction had 10 bases not matched to a gene; V was cut back by 5 bases and J by 8 bases. Germline assignment: CDR1 SGHRS and CDR2 YFSETQ. This CDR3 has 16 amino acids. CDR3 sequence (DNA): TGCGCCAGCAGACTTCAAACTAGCGGGGGGGCAGATGAGCAGTTCTTC. It translates to CASRLQTSGGADEQFF.

This chain connects TRBV20-1 to TRBJ2-5; possible D gene TRBD2, 5 bases. This CDR3 comprises 11 residues. The V gene lost 6 bases and the J gene lost 3 bases, with 8 bases spanning the gap. The germline V gene encodes CDR1 DFQATT and CDR2 SNEGSKA (reference sequence). The CDR3 DNA sequence: TGCAGTGCCCCGAGGGAAGAGACCCAGTACTTC. Residues: CSAPREETQYF.

This clonotype is categorized as medium-sized. The V gene is TRBV6-1, the J gene TRBJ2-7, with D possibly TRBD2 on 6 matching bases. This CDR3 has 15 residues. V lost 4 bases, J lost 0 bases, and 13 bases lay in between. The germline V gene encodes CDR1 MNHNS and CDR2 SASEGT. The CDR3: CASSGGTTSSYEQYF. The CDR3, as DNA: TGTGCCAGCAGTGGCGGGACGACGAGCTCCTACGAGCAGTACTTC.

By frequency in the sample, this clonotype is medium-sized. The chain joins TRBV7-2 to TRBJ2-7, with TRBD2 matching 9 bases. V was clipped by 5 bases and J by 4 bases; unmatched bases: 6. Germline CDR1 reads SGHTA; CDR2 reads FQGNSA. This CDR3 spans 14 amino acids. CDR3 coding DNA: TGTGCCAGCAGCCCGCTTAGCGGGGGTTACGAGCAGTACTTC. The encoded protein is CASSPLSGGYEQYF.

Concerning this clonotype itself: An end of the junction does not agree with germline; a read error may underlie this. V usage is TRBV14 and J usage is TRBJ1-2; D uncertain. The CDR3 is made up of 17 amino acids. The V gene's germline CDR1 is SGHDN and CDR2 FVKESK. This chain's CDR3 is CAGSQGKGFSWDYGYTF. The CDR3 DNA sequence: TGTGCCGGCAGCCAAGGAAAGGGATTTTCCTGGGACTATGGCTACACCTTC.

This rearrangement joins TRBV20-1 to TRBJ1-6; D possibly corresponds to TRBD1 (5 bases). The germline V and J ends were trimmed by 2 bases and 7 bases, with 21 bases remaining between them. Germline V lookup: CDR1 DFQATT, CDR2 SNEGSKA (reference sequence). The CDR3 is 17 amino acids. CDR3 in DNA: TGCAGTGCTAGAAAGATCCAGGGAGGGCCAAAAAATTCACCCCTCCACTTT. Its protein product is CSARKIQGGPKNSPLHF.

The CDR3 nucleotides read TGTGCCAGCAGTCCCTCTCGAGGCAGTTGGAGGGAGACCCAGTACTTC. It specifies CASSPSRGSWRETQYF. V is TRBV28 and J is TRBJ2-5, with TRBD2 as a possible D gene (5 bases). V shed 5 bases and J shed 5 bases, with 21 bases lying between them. From germline, CDR1 is MDHEN and CDR2 SYDVKM. This CDR3 is 16 amino acids long. Full variable domain (outside the CDR3, taken from reference TRBV28 and TRBJ2-5): DVKVTQSSRYLVKRTGEKVFLECVQDMDHENMFWYRQDPGLGLRLIYFSYDVKMKEKGDIPEGYSVSREKKERFSLILESASTNQTSMYLCASSPSRGSWRETQYFGPGTRLLVL.

In this sample, this clonotype turned up a few times. The chain couples TRBV10-3 to TRBJ2-5, with 8 bases lining up with TRBD2. Germline V gives CDR1 ENHRY, CDR2 SYGVKD. CDR3 length: 17 amino acids. With 3 bases clipped from V and 0 bases from J, the junction kept 9 bases outside the gene matches. Written as DNA, the CDR3 is TGTGCCATCAGTGATTCGGATAGCGGGGCGCACCAAGAGACCCAGTACTTC. Translating it yields CAISDSDSGAHQETQYF.